One sample yielded the 19 T cell receptor beta chains listed below, sequenced in a study of response to subunit inactivated influenza vaccine. TCRdb redid the calling of the RT-PCR reads with MiXCR, one entry per CDR3 protein. The profile shows around 250,000 distinct CDR3 sequences, 10% to 15% of them singletons. The sample in question was non-naive T cells sorted from PBMCs, obtained 14 to 15 days before vaccination. Every receptor here comes from a man over 45 who received an inactivated influenza vaccine.

This clonotype was seen more than once but under ten times. CDR3 sequence: CASSQTGKGGYTF. DNA for the CDR3: TGTGCCAGCAGCCAGACAGGGAAGGGTGGCTACACCTTC. This chain joins TRBV3-1 and TRBJ1-2, with 7 bases aligning to TRBD1. This CDR3 has 13 amino acids. Germline lookup yields CDR1 LGHDT and CDR2 YNNKEL (reference sequence). Trimming took 3 bases from V and 7 from J; bases not matched to a gene: 5.

This rearrangement joins TRBV2 to TRBJ1-4, with unresolved D. The germline V and J ends were trimmed by 7 bases and 4 bases, with 13 bases remaining between them. CDR1 is SNHLY, CDR2 FYNNEI, per germline. CDR3 length: 14 amino acids. For the CDR3, the DNA is TGTGCCAGCACAGCAGGCTGGAGTAATGAAAAACTGTTTTTT. This translates into CASTAGWSNEKLFF.

This clonotype appeared many times. The genes are TRBV7-2 and TRBJ2-6; D not certain. The CDR3 loop spans 15 amino acids. V gave up 10 bases and J gave up 0 bases, with 13 bases separating them. Looked up from germline, CDR1 is SGHTA and CDR2 is FQGNSA. CDR3 sequence (DNA): TGTGCCACCTCCCCTTCTGTCTCTGGGGCCAACGTCCTGACTTTC. Its protein is CATSPSVSGANVLTF.

This clonotype was observed a few times. The chain has TRBV12-3 or TRBV12-4 and TRBJ2-6, with 9 nucleotides matching TRBD1. The ends lost 11 bases at V and 5 bases at J; junction bases unmatched: 19. CDR3 length equals 18 residues. The CDR3 loop reads CAFSLGTGKIIRANVLTF. The CDR3 nucleotides read TGTGCCTTCAGTTTAGGGACAGGGAAAATTATTCGGGCCAACGTCCTGACTTTC.

There are a few counts of this clonotype. J is TRBJ2-1 and V is TRBV2; D unresolved. Trimming pared 4 bases from V and 7 bases from J, leaving 8 bases between. CDR1 is SNHLY, CDR2 FYNNEI, per germline. The CDR3 extends over 12 amino acids. This CDR3 is CASSGVINEQFF. The CDR3 nucleotides are TGTGCCAGCAGTGGGGTGATTAATGAGCAGTTCTTC.

This clonotype was picked up a small number of times. This chain joins TRBV19 and TRBJ2-7, with D possibly TRBD1 on 6 matching bases. Trimming pared 4 bases from V and 0 bases from J, leaving 22 bases between. There are 18 residues in the CDR3. In germline, CDR1 is LNHDA, CDR2 SQIVND (reference sequence). This CDR3 reads CASSTRTGLLTSSYEQYF. The CDR3 DNA follows: TGTGCCAGTAGTACACGCACAGGGTTACTCACGAGCTCCTACGAGCAGTACTTC.

The table lists this clonotype with many counts. This sequence joins TRBV29-1 and TRBJ2-1; D not certain. The CDR3 has 13 amino acids. The germline V gene has CDR1 SQVTM and CDR2 ANQGSEA. V lost 6 bases and J 2 bases, leaving 11 bases between the germline ends. The CDR3: CSVHFAAYNEQFF. DNA of the CDR3: TGCAGCGTCCACTTTGCTGCCTACAATGAGCAGTTCTTC.

This clonotype showed up many times. The V gene is TRBV12-3 or TRBV12-4, the J gene TRBJ1-2; 7 nucleotides agree with TRBD1. CDR3 length equals 14 residues. Trimming took 5 bases from V and 4 from J; bases not matched to a gene: 7. Here the CDR3 reads CASSPSGTVYGYTF. The CDR3 nucleotides are TGTGCCAGCAGTCCAAGTGGGACAGTCTATGGCTACACCTTC.

This clonotype was recorded many times. The chain is built from TRBV12-3 or TRBV12-4 and TRBJ1-3; D is possibly TRBD1 (5 bases). The CDR3 is made up of 17 amino acids. Trimming removed 6 bases from V and 1 base from J, with 19 bases in between. The DNA for the CDR3 is TGTGCCAGCAGCCCTCCGGGGAGGGGACTATCTGGAAACACCATATATTTT. It translates to CASSPPGRGLSGNTIYF.

The genes are TRBV20-1 and TRBJ2-4, with TRBD1 identical over 7 bases. V shed 5 bases, J shed 3 bases, and the junction held 4 bases outside the gene matches. Germline V lookup: CDR1 DFQATT, CDR2 SNEGSKA (reference sequence). CDR3 size: 13 residues. The chain's CDR3 is CSAPTGVKNIQYF. CDR3 nucleotide sequence: TGCAGTGCTCCTACAGGGGTCAAAAACATTCAGTACTTC.

The rearrangement joins TRBV6-2 or TRBV6-3 to TRBJ2-1; D may correspond to TRBD1 or TRBD2 (5 bases each). This CDR3 comprises 15 residues. Trimming removed 4 bases at V and 2 bases at J, with 12 bases between. Germline V gives CDR1 MNHEY, CDR2 SVGEGT. CDR3 region: CASSLVGAPYNEQFF. In DNA, the CDR3 is TGTGCCAGCAGTTTAGTCGGGGCTCCCTACAATGAGCAGTTCTTC.

This clonotype was recorded many times. The rearrangement links TRBV5-1 to TRBJ2-1, with 7 bases identical to TRBD1. The CDR3 is 13 residues long. In germline, CDR1 is SGHRS, CDR2 YFSETQ. J gave up 8 bases and V 4 bases, and 6 bases lay outside the gene matches. The CDR3 DNA reads TGCGCCAGCAGCCCCAGGGGGTACCATGAGCAGTTCTTC. Translation gives CASSPRGYHEQFF.

This clonotype showed up just a few times. V and J are TRBV6-2 or TRBV6-3 and TRBJ2-7; 7 bases are a match to TRBD2. The CDR3 has 12 residues. J was trimmed by 0 bases and V by 8 bases; bases with no gene match: 1. Germline V gives CDR1 MNHEY, CDR2 SVGEGT. As DNA, the CDR3 is TGTGCCAGCGGGGAGGGCTCCTACGAGCAGTACTTC. This sequence encodes CASGEGSYEQYF.

The chain joins TRBV5-3 to TRBJ1-5; TRBD1 agrees at 12 bases. TRBV5-3 is classed as an ORF, of uncertain function. V lost 4 bases and J lost 7; bases outside the gene matches: 9. The CDR3 consists of 16 residues. For the CDR3, the DNA is TGTGCCAGAAGCCTCTGGGGACAGGGGGCAAGGCAGCCCCAGCATTTT. Its protein product is CARSLWGQGARQPQHF.

This clonotype has more than one count but fewer than ten. In DNA, the CDR3 is TGTGCCAGCAGCCCGGACAGGGCAGGGCAGCCCCAGCATTTT. Amino acids: CASSPDRAGQPQHF. The rearrangement joins TRBV5-4 to TRBJ1-5; 8 bases line up with TRBD1. Germline loops: CDR1 SGHNT, CDR2 YYREEE (reference sequence). The ends lost 4 bases at V and 7 bases at J; junction bases unmatched: 7. This CDR3 region has 14 residues.

This clonotype was detected many times. This chain uses TRBV5-1 with TRBJ1-5; maybe TRBD1 (5 bases). Germline lookup yields CDR1 SGHRS and CDR2 YFSETQ. Trimming pared 4 bases from V and 1 base from J, leaving 9 bases between. There are 14 residues in the CDR3. In DNA, the CDR3 is TGCGCCAGCAGCCCGGGGGGGAGCAATCAGCCCCAGCATTTT. This gives the protein CASSPGGSNQPQHF.

By share, this clonotype ranks as medium-sized. The V gene is TRBV20-1, the J gene TRBJ1-5; 7 bases map to TRBD1. Looked up from germline, CDR1 is DFQATT and CDR2 is SNEGSKA (reference sequence). V lost 6 bases, J lost 3 bases, and 5 bases stayed unmatched. The CDR3 is 13 residues long. The CDR3 nucleotides read TGCAGTGCCAATGAGGGGGCCAATCAGCCCCAGCATTTT. It is translated as CSANEGANQPQHF.

The gene calls are TRBV5-6 and TRBJ2-1; D not resolved. From germline, CDR1 is SGHDT and CDR2 YYEEEE. V lost 0 bases and J 15 bases, leaving 19 bases between the germline ends. The CDR3 totals 14 residues. The chain's CDR3 is CASSLGLPTVPPFF. CDR3 bases: TGTGCCAGCAGCTTGGGACTTCCAACCGTCCCCCCGTTCTTC. The variable domain in full, with the rest retrieved from reference TRBV5-6 and TRBJ2-1, is DAGVTQSPTHLIKTRGQQVTLRCSPKSGHDTVSWYQQALGQGPQFIFQYYEEEERQRGNFPDRFSGHQFPNYSSELNVNALLLGDSALYLCASSLGLPTVPPFFGPGTRLTVL.

This chain joins TRBV7-8 and TRBJ2-7; 10 nucleotides match TRBD1. The junction had 4 bases not matched to a gene; V was cut back by 5 bases and J by 0 bases. The germline V gene has CDR1 SGHVS and CDR2 FQNEAQ. There are 15 residues in the CDR3. CDR3 residues: CASSTRQGASYEQYF. CDR3 DNA sequence: TGTGCCAGCAGCACGAGACAGGGGGCCTCCTACGAGCAGTACTTC.